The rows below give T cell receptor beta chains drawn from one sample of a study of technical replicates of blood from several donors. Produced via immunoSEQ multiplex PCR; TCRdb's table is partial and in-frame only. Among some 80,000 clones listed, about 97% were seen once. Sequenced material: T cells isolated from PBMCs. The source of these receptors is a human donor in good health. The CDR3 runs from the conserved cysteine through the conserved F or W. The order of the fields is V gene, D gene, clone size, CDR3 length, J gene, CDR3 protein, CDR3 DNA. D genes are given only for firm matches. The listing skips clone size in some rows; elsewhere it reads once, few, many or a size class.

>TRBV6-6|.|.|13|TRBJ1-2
CASTRDKSSGYTF
TGTGCCAGCACACGGGACAAAAGTTCAGGCTACACCTTC
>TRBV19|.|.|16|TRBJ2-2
CASSVESSSHTGELFF
TGTGCCAGTAGTGTCGAATCTAGCTCACACACCGGGGAGCTGTTTTTT
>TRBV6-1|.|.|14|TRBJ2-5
CASSVPGTRETQYF
TGTGCCAGCAGTGTACCGGGAACAAGAGAGACCCAGTACTTC
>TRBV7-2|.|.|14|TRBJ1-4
CASSSPLVREQLFF
TGTGCCAGCAGCTCCCCGCTAGTCCGGGAGCAACTGTTTTTT
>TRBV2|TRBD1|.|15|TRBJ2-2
CASIGQGGNTGELFF
TGTGCCAGCATCGGACAGGGGGGGAACACCGGGGAGCTGTTTTTT
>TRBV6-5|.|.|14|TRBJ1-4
CASSYTGRDEKLFF
TGTGCCAGCAGTTACACAGGGAGGGATGAAAAACTGTTTTTT
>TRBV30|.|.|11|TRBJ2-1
CAWTAYNEQFF
TGTGCCTGGACCGCGTACAATGAGCAGTTCTTC
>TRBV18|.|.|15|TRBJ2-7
CASSPSGTPTYEQYF
TGTGCCAGCTCACCTTCCGGGACACCAACCTACGAGCAGTACTTC
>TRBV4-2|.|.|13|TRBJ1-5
CASSQEKRQPQHF
TGTGCCAGCAGCCAAGAAAAGCGCCAGCCCCAGCATTTT
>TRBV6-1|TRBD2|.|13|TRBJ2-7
CASGRASKHEQYF
TGTGCCAGCGGGAGGGCTAGCAAACACGAGCAGTACTTC
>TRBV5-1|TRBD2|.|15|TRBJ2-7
CASSPVVAGGYEQYF
TGCGCCAGCAGCCCCGTGGTAGCGGGGGGCTACGAGCAGTACTTC
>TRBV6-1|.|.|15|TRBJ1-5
CASSEVRGGNQPQHF
TGTGCCAGCAGTGAAGTAAGGGGCGGAAATCAGCCCCAGCATTTT
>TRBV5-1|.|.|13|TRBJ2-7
CASSLDPGNEQYF
TGCGCCAGCAGCTTGGACCCGGGAAACGAGCAGTACTTC
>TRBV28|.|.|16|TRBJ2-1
CASSLGSGVPYNEQFF
TGTGCCAGCAGTTTGGGGTCGGGAGTGCCCTACAATGAGCAGTTCTTC
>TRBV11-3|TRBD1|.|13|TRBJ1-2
CASSPTGIRGYTF
TGTGCCAGCAGCCCGACAGGGATACGTGGCTACACCTTC
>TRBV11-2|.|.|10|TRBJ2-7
CASSHYEQYF
TGTGCCAGCAGCCACTACGAGCAGTACTTC
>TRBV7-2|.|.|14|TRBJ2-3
CASSLEAGLDTQYF
TGTGCCAGCAGCTTAGAGGCGGGACTTGATACGCAGTATTTT
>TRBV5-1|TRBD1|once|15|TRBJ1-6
CASSLGQGGDSPLHF
TGCGCCAGCAGCTTAGGACAGGGTGGCGATTCACCCCTCCACTTT
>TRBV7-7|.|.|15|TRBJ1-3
CASSPDLRSGNTIYF
TGTGCTAGCAGCCCCGATCTGCGGTCTGGAAACACCATATATTTT
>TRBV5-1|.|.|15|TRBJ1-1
CASSRGVGPNTEAFF
TGCGCCAGCAGCCGGGGGGTGGGTCCGAACACTGAAGCTTTCTTT
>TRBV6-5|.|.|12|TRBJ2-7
CASSYRGSEQYF
TGTGCCAGCAGTTACCGCGGGTCAGAGCAGTACTTC
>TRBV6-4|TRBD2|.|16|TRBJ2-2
CASRRTSGISTGELFF
TGTGCCAGCCGACGGACTAGCGGGATAAGCACCGGGGAGCTGTTTTTT
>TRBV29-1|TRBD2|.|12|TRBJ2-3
CSVPFTSGGRYF
TGCAGCGTCCCCTTCACTAGCGGGGGCCGGTATTTT
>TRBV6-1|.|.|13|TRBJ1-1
CASCVNWNTEAFF
TGTGCCAGCTGCGTCAACTGGAACACTGAAGCTTTCTTT
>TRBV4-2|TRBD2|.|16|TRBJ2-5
CASSQGTSGGEETQYF
TGTGCCAGCAGCCAAGGAACTAGCGGGGGCGAAGAGACCCAGTACTTC
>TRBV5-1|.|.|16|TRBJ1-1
CASSLKGGSEGTEAFF
TGCGCCAGCAGCTTGAAAGGGGGTTCCGAAGGAACTGAAGCTTTCTTT
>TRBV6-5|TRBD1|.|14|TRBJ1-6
CASSYDRGGSPLHF
TGTGCCAGCAGTTACGACAGGGGAGGTTCACCCCTCCACTTT
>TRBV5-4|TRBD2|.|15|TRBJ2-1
CASSLEPSGYNEQFF
TGTGCCAGCAGCTTGGAGCCTAGCGGATACAATGAGCAGTTCTTC
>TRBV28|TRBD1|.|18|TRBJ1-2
CASRFKVPYRGKYYGYTF
TGTGCCAGCAGATTTAAAGTTCCCTACAGGGGTAAATACTATGGCTACACCTTC
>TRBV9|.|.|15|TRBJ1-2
CASSQNGARNYGYTF
TGTGCCAGCAGCCAAAACGGCGCGAGGAACTATGGCTACACCTTC
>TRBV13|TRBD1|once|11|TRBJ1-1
CASSWDSEAFF
TGTGCCAGCAGCTGGGACAGTGAAGCTTTCTTT
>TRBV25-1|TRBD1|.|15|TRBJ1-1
CASSDSRGRMGEAFF
TGTGCCAGCAGTGATAGCAGGGGGCGGATGGGTGAAGCTTTCTTT
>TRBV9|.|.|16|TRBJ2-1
CASSPGGGFSYNEQFF
TGTGCCAGCAGCCCCGGAGGAGGGTTCTCCTACAATGAGCAGTTCTTC
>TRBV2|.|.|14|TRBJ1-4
CASSTGVKRGKLFF
TGTGCCAGCTCCACCGGGGTAAAACGTGGGAAACTGTTTTTT
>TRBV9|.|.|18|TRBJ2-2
CASSVGGGGGTNTGELFF
TGTGCCAGCAGCGTAGGGGGCGGAGGAGGGACGAACACCGGGGAGCTGTTTTTT
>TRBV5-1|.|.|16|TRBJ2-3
CASSLERQASTDTQYF
TGCGCCAGCAGCTTGGAGAGGCAAGCTAGCACAGATACGCAGTATTTT
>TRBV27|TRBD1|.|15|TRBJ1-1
CASSFWGTGDTEAFF
TGTGCCAGCAGCTTCTGGGGGACAGGGGACACTGAAGCTTTCTTT
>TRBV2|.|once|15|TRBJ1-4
CASGSPFGGDEKLFF
TGTGCCAGCGGATCACCCTTTGGCGGGGACGAAAAACTGTTTTTT
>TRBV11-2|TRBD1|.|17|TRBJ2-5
CASSFQGWDRRQETQYF
TGTGCCAGCAGTTTCCAAGGCTGGGACAGGAGGCAAGAGACCCAGTACTTC
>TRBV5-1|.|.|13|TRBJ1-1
CASSFSQGTEAFF
TGCGCCAGCAGCTTTTCGCAGGGGACTGAAGCTTTCTTT
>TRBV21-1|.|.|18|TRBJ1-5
CASSFRRLGRKGNQPQHF
TGTGCCAGCAGCTTCCGCCGTTTGGGGAGGAAGGGCAATCAGCCCCAGCATTTT